This TCR beta chain was captured by sequencing in a study of blood T cell repertoires in COVID-19. As processed by the authors: Estimated nucleated cell counts came from reference gene primer amplification. Sequencing was performed with immunoSEQ multiplex PCR; in TCRdb, only in-frame clones are kept and a portion is missing. The D gene and trimming were derived from the DNA, and the V and J assignments and clone size from that table. The sample has under 450,000 clones, roughly 84% seen once. Participant age was roughly 18 to 95 years, and participants resided in about 25 US areas. Donors in Cohort 3 who had recovered were those with two negative PCRs, healthcare professional clearance, or resolution of their symptoms. This clone has just one count. Trimming stripped 0 bases from V and 4 bases from J, with 15 bases between. This CDR3 spans 16 amino acids. In germline, CDR1 is KGHSH, CDR2 LQKENI.

The TCR was taken from a woman in her twenties or thirties who had recovered from COVID-19. The chain couples TRBV18 to TRBJ1-1; D is perhaps TRBD1 (5 bases). The specimen was PBMCs or T cells enriched from blood (not recorded which). Written as DNA, the CDR3 is TGTGCCAGCTCACCACCAACGGCAGGGCTGGGCACTGAAGCTTTCTTT. Amino acid sequence: CASSPPTAGLGTEAFF.